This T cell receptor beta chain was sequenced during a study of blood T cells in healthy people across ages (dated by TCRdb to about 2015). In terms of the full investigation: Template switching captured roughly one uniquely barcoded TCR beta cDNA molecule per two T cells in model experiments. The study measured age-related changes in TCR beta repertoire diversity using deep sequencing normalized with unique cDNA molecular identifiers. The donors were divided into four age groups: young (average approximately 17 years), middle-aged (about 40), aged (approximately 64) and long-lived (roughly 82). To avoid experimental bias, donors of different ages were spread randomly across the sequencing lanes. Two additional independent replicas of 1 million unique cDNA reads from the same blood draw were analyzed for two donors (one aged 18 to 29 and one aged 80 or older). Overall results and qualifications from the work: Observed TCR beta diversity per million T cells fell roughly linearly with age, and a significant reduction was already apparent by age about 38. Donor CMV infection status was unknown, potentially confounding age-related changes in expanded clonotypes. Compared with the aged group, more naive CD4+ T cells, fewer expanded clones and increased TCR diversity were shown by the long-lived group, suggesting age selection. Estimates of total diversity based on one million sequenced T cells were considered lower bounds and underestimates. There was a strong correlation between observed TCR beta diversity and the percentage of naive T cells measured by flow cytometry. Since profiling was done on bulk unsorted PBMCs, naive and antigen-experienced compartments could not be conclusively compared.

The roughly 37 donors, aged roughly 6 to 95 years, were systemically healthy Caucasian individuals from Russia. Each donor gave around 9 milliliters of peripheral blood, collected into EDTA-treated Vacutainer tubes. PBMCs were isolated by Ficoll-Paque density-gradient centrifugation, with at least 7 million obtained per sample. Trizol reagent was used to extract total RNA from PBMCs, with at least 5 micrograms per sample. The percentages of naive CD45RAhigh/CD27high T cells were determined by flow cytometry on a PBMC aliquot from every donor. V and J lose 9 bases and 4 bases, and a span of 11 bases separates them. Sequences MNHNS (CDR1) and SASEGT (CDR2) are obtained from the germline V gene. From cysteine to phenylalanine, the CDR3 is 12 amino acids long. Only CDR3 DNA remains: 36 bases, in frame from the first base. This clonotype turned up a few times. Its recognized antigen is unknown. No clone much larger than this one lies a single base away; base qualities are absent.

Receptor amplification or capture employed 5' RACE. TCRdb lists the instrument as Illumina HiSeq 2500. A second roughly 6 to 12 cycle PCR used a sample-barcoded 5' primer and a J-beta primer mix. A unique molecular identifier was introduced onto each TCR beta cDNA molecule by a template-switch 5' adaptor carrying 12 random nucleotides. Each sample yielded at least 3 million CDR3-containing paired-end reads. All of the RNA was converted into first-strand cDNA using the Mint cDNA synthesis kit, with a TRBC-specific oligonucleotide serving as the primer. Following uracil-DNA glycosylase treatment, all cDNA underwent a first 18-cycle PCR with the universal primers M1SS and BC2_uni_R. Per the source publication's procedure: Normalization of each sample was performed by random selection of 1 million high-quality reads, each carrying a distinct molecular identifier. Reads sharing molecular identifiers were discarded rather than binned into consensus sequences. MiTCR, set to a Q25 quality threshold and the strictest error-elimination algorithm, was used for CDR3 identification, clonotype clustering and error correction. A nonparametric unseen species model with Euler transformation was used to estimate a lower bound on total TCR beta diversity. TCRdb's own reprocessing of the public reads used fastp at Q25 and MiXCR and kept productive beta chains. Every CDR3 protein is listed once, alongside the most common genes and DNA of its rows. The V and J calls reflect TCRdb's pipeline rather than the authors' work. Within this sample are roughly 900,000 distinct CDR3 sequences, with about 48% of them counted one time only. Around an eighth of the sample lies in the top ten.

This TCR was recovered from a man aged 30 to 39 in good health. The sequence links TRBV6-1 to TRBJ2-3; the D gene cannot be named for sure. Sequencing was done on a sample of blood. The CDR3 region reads CARGDPPDTQYF. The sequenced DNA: TGTGCCAGGGGTGACCCGCCAGATACGCAGTATTTT.